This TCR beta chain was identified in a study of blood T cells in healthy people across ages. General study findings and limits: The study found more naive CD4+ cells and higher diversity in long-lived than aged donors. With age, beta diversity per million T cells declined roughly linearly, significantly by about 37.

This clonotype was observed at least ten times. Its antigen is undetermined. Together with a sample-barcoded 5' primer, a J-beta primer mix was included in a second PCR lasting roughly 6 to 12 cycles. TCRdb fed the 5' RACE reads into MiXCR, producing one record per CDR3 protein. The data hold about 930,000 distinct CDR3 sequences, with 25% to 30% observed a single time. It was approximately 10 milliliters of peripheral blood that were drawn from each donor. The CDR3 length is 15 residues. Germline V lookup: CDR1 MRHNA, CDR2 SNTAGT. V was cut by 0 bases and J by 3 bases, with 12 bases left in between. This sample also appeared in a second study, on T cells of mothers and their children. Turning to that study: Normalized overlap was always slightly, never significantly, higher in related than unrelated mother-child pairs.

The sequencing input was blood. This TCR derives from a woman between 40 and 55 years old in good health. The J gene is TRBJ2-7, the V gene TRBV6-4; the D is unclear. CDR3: CASSDSPSEVYEQYF. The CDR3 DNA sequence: TGTGCCAGCAGTGACTCTCCTTCCGAAGTCTACGAGCAGTACTTC.